The present entry profiles one T cell receptor (beta chain) with its context. This clonotype appeared a few times. Its binding antigen is unknown. Qualities for individual bases were not recorded, and no much larger clone is one base off. Per the germline V gene (reference sequence), MNHEY is the CDR1 and SMNVEV is the CDR2. The cysteine opens and the phenylalanine closes a CDR3 of 15 amino acids. The DNA shown is the 45-base CDR3, in frame from base 1. Trimming at the junction amounts to 2 bases on V and 5 bases on J, and the germline ends lie 16 bases apart. The sample is drawn from a study of CD8 T cells in Susac syndrome (dated by TCRdb to the late 2010s). As for the study more broadly: Among the Susac syndrome patients who were sequenced, clinically active disease was present in six and clinical remission was observed in eight or nine. At the time of blood withdrawal, Susac syndrome patients were either therapy-naive, taking corticosteroids (with some also receiving IVIg), or on IVIg alone. The clonality of the CD8+ T cell repertoire was compared across approximately eleven healthy donors, about 14 Susac syndrome patients and about 15 multiple sclerosis patients. Whether CD8+ T cell activation and differentiation in Susac syndrome was antigen driven was tested using repertoire sequencing.

General conclusions and limits of the study: Clonal expansion was seen in Susac syndrome CD8+ repertoires, peaking in CD8+ TEMRA cells and being greater in clinically active patients than in remitting ones. The number of individuals in the TCR sequencing and HLA analysis was acknowledged as relatively small. In the total CD8+ and CD8+ TEMRA repertoires, sixteen and five Susac-specific public clones, respectively, were identified.

High-throughput TCR beta sequencing profiled peripheral blood CD8+ and CD4+ T cells from healthy donors, Susac syndrome patients and multiple sclerosis patients. Recently defined diagnostic criteria for definite or probable disease were met by the Susac syndrome patients. Bulk CD8+ and CD4+ T cells were purified by magnetic negative isolation, while CD8+ TEMRA cells were enriched using FACS. Blood was drawn into EDTA tubes, processed within 24 hours, and PBMCs were isolated by density gradient centrifugation. PBMCs intended for TCR sequencing were frozen in liquid nitrogen and were later thawed in a 37 degrees C water bath. The sorted or isolated CD4+, CD8+ and CD8+ TEMRA cells had a purity of 90% or higher. RNA was extracted using the RNeasy kit, and roughly 0.5 to 1 ug of the RNA was reverse transcribed with random hexamers. The immunoSEQ multiplex PCR assay, which covers 54 Vbeta and 13 Jbeta segments, was used to amplify TCR beta CDR3 regions. To correct PCR amplification bias, a synthetic template baseline was used for both primer optimization and computational correction. The source study handled its data this way. Only productive sequences were kept, with reads annotated to V, D and J genes according to IMGT and analyzed in immunoSEQ Analyzer. Clonality was computed as one minus Shannon entropy normalized by log2 of the number of productive unique sequences. For each patient and control, public and private clones were evaluated within the 100 most prevalent clones. Susac-specific clones were defined as absent from healthy and MS cohorts, around 980 published viral clones and other ImmuneACCESS disease sequences. TCRdb's own reprocessing of the public reads used fastp at Q25 and MiXCR and kept productive beta chains. Here each entry gathers all rows of one CDR3 protein and keeps the most common genes and DNA. The V and J calls reflect TCRdb's pipeline rather than the authors' work. The table for this sample lists around 25,000 distinct CDR3 sequences; around 95% of them were counted only once. The ten largest account for approximately 0.62% of the sample.

Rearrangement joined TRBV27 to TRBJ2-7, with the D segment possibly TRBD1 or TRBD2, each aligning over 5 bases. Sequenced: CD8+ T cells from PBMCs. The clonotype was recovered from a human donor with Susac syndrome. The CDR3 is CASSLRQGLRDEQYF. The DNA sequence is TGTGCCAGCAGTTTAAGGCAGGGTTTGAGGGACGAGCAGTACTTC.